Included here is one TCR beta chain sequence, with context. The sample is drawn from a study of blood T cell repertoires in COVID-19. As for the study in general: The analysed material was cDNA or gDNA that came from T cells, B-cell-depleted T cells, or PBMCs.

The CDR3 covers 13 residues. V was pared by 3 bases and J by 4 bases, with 3 bases of the junction left unmatched. Germline V gene lookup returns CDR1 SGHDT and CDR2 YYEEEE. Methods used by the authors: Nucleated cell counts were estimated from reference gene primer amplification. Assay: immunoSEQ multiplex PCR; the TCRdb copy retains only in-frame clones and omits some. The V and J calls and clone size come from that table; D and trimming were worked out from the DNA. The sample carries roughly 190,000 clones, more than 75% recorded once. Cohorts were based on clinical histories the participants reported.

The TCR sequence derives from a woman in her 50s with acute COVID-19. The gene calls are TRBV5-6 and TRBJ1-2, with 7 bases matching TRBD1. Sequences were obtained from PBMCs or T cells enriched from blood (not recorded which). The CDR3 loop is CASSSGTVYGYTF. The CDR3 coding sequence is TGTGCCAGCAGCTCAGGGACAGTCTATGGCTACACCTTC.